What follows are 29 T cell receptor beta chains derived from one specimen sequenced in a study of blood T cell repertoires in COVID-19. Using immunoSEQ multiplex PCR, the repertoire was profiled, and TCRdb retains in-frame clones only, with some absent. Of some 180,000 clones detected, 70% to 85% appear once; the ten largest clones hold 4% to 6.5%. Sequencing input: PBMCs or T cells enriched from blood (not recorded which). All receptors derive from a woman in her fifties or sixties with acute COVID-19.

V and J are TRBV3-1 (or the pseudogene TRBV3-2) and TRBJ2-7; D call uncertain. The V and J ends lost 4 bases and 4 bases respectively, with 5 bases between them. This CDR3 contains 11 residues. Per germline, CDR1 LGHDT and CDR2 YNNKEL (reference sequence). The CDR3 is CASSPLYEQYF. In DNA form, the CDR3 reads TGTGCCAGCAGCCCCCTATACGAGCAGTACTTC.

This clone was counted once. The J gene is TRBJ2-7, the V gene TRBV20-1; 9 positions agree with TRBD2. The J segment lost 6 bases and the V segment lost 3 bases, leaving 6 bases of the junction unmatched. The CDR3 extends over 13 amino acids. Germline CDR1 DFQATT, CDR2 SNEGSKA (reference sequence). The CDR3 region is CSASPSGRTEQYF. The CDR3 DNA follows: TGCAGTGCTAGTCCCAGCGGGAGGACCGAGCAGTACTTC.

This chain links TRBV7-2 with TRBJ1-5, with 8 nucleotides matching TRBD1. The CDR3 is 15 residues long. Germline V CDR1 and CDR2: SGHTA, FQGNSA. V dropped 4 bases and J dropped 3; count of bases not matched to a gene: 5. The CDR3 DNA is TGTGCCAGCAGCTCGACAGGGGTACCCAATCAGCCCCAGCATTTT. Amino acids: CASSSTGVPNQPQHF. Full variable domain (rest looked up from reference TRBV7-2 and TRBJ1-5): GAGVSQSPSNKVTEKGKDVELRCDPISGHTALYWYRQSLGQGLEFLIYFQGNSAPDKSGLPSDRFSAERTGGSVSTLTIQRTQQEDSAVYLCASSSTGVPNQPQHFGDGTRLSIL.

The genes are TRBV30 and TRBJ1-6; D gene ambiguous. CDR3 length: 13 residues. Germline CDR1 is GTSNPN and CDR2 is SVGIG (reference sequence). V was shortened by 4 bases and J by 3 bases, with 7 bases between the two germline ends. The CDR3 sequence is CAWKESYNSPLHF. The CDR3 DNA follows: TGTGCCTGGAAGGAGAGCTATAATTCACCCCTCCACTTT.

The rearrangement links TRBV7-8 to TRBJ1-2, with D maybe TRBD1 (5 bases). CDR1 and CDR2 from the germline V gene are SGHVS and FQNEAQ. The CDR3 consists of 15 residues. Trimming left V 5 bases short and J 3 bases short, with 16 bases between. The CDR3 reads CASSQALAGYYGYTF. The DNA for the CDR3 is TGTGCCAGCAGCCAGGCCCTGGCAGGGTACTATGGCTACACCTTC.

V gene TRBV4-1 combines with J gene TRBJ2-7; possibly TRBD1 for D (6 bases). Germline-derived CDR1 and CDR2 are MGHRA and YSYEKL. With 1 base removed from V and 6 bases from J, the gap between germline ends came to 16 bases. This CDR3 contains 15 residues. The CDR3 region has the DNA TGCGCCAGCAGCCAAGTTGTTAGGGGGAAAGGCGAGCAGTACTTC. Translating it yields CASSQVVRGKGEQYF.

This clone appeared once. V usage is TRBV7-8 and J usage is TRBJ1-6; D not certain. V lost 7 bases and J lost 0, with 7 bases in between. From germline, CDR1 is SGHVS and CDR2 FQNEAQ. This CDR3 is 14 amino acids long. CDR3 nucleotides: TGTGCCAGCACCCACAGCTCCTATAATTCACCCCTCCACTTT. Encoded protein: CASTHSSYNSPLHF.

This chain connects TRBV3-1 (or the pseudogene TRBV3-2) to TRBJ1-2, with D hard to call. Germline CDR1 and CDR2: LGHDT and YNNKEL (reference sequence). V was trimmed by 0 bases and J by 8 bases, leaving 10 bases between them. The CDR3 is 13 amino acids. For the CDR3, the DNA is TGTGCCAGCAGCCAAGATGGGCCGAGCGGCTACACCTTC. Its translation: CASSQDGPSGYTF.

This chain links TRBV5-4 with TRBJ1-4; tentative D call: TRBD1 (5 bases). Trimming stripped 3 bases from V and 0 bases from J, with 12 bases between. Germline V gives CDR1 SGHNT, CDR2 YYREEE (reference sequence). This CDR3 spans 16 amino acids. CDR3 residues: CASSWGGETTNEKLFF. CDR3 sequence (DNA): TGTGCCAGCAGCTGGGGGGGGGAGACAACTAATGAAAAACTGTTTTTT.

V usage is TRBV20-1 and J usage is TRBJ1-1; the D is unclear. Per the germline V gene, CDR1 is DFQATT and CDR2 is SNEGSKA (reference sequence). The CDR3 runs to 11 residues. Trimming took 1 base from V and 7 from J, leaving 7 bases between them. DNA for the CDR3: TGCAGTGCTAGAGGTGAGGTTGAAGCTTTCTTT. Protein product: CSARGEVEAFF.

The CDR3 region has the DNA TGTGCCAGCAGCATGGGACAGGGTGAGGGTGGCTACACCTTC. Translating gives CASSMGQGEGGYTF. The chain is built from TRBV7-2 and TRBJ1-2; TRBD1 matches at 9 bases. CDR3 length equals 14 residues. Germline V gives CDR1 SGHTA, CDR2 FQGNSA. The V segment lost 5 bases and the J segment 7 bases; nucleotides outside the gene matches: 8.

This clone was recorded a few times. The rearrangement uses TRBV4-3 and TRBJ1-1, with D perhaps matching TRBD1 (6 bases). V lost 0 bases and J lost 9, with 14 bases in between. This CDR3 spans 14 amino acids. The V gene's germline CDR1 is LGHNA and CDR2 YSLEER. The CDR3 region has the DNA TGCGCCAGCAGCCAAGATGAGAACCGGGACAAAGCTTTCTTT. Encoded protein: CASSQDENRDKAFF.

The rearrangement links TRBV9 to TRBJ1-3, with a tentative D call TRBD1 (6 bases). CDR3 length: 14 residues. In germline, CDR1 is SGDLS, CDR2 YYNGEE. The V end was cut by 3 bases, the J end by 0 bases, with 7 bases between. The CDR3 nucleotides read TGTGCCAGCAGCGGGGACACCTCTGGAAACACCATATATTTT. Translation: CASSGDTSGNTIYF.

Turning to this clone: An end of the junction does not agree with germline; a read error may underlie this. This chain connects TRBV30 to TRBJ2-2, with a weak D call TRBD2 (6 bases). CDR3 length: 11 amino acids. Germline values: CDR1 GTSNPN, CDR2 SVGIG (reference sequence). The CDR3 spells CAWSMGGFSLF. The CDR3 coding sequence is TGTGCCTGGAGTATGGGGGGATTTTCTCTTTTT.

The V gene is TRBV4-1, the J gene TRBJ2-1; TRBD2 matches 14 bases. The germline V gene has CDR1 MGHRA and CDR2 YSYEKL. Trimming took 4 bases from V and 6 from J; bases not matched to a gene: 20. This CDR3 contains 21 residues. The CDR3 loop reads CASSRSGGGTSGSGARNEQFF. The CDR3 DNA reads TGCGCCAGCAGCCGATCCGGGGGCGGGACTAGCGGGAGTGGGGCCCGCAATGAGCAGTTCTTC.

The chain employs TRBV4-1 and TRBJ1-1; TRBD1 matches at 7 bases. The V gene's germline CDR1 is MGHRA and CDR2 YSYEKL. The CDR3 consists of 15 residues. Trimming cost V 6 bases and J 7 bases; bases outside gene matches: 14. CDR3 sequence reads: CASRGKITGQFEAFF. CDR3 coding DNA: TGCGCCAGCAGGGGGAAGATCACGGGACAGTTTGAAGCTTTCTTT.

The V gene is TRBV9, the J gene TRBJ1-2; no firm D call. The V gene lost 4 bases and the J gene lost 5 bases, with 15 bases spanning the gap. The CDR3 has 14 amino acids. In germline, CDR1 is SGDLS, CDR2 YYNGEE. This CDR3 is CASSPNDGEYGYTF. The CDR3 nucleotides are TGTGCCAGCAGCCCAAATGACGGGGAGTATGGCTACACCTTC.

V usage is TRBV3-1 (or the pseudogene TRBV3-2) and J usage is TRBJ1-6; D possibly corresponds to TRBD1 (6 bases). CDR3 length equals 14 residues. V was clipped by 2 bases and J by 5 bases, with 7 bases between them. The germline gives CDR1 LGHDT, CDR2 YNNKEL (reference sequence). Here the CDR3 DNA reads TGTGCCAGCAGCCAATACAGGGATAATTCACCCCTCCACTTT. Amino acid sequence: CASSQYRDNSPLHF.

The chain combines TRBV9 with TRBJ1-1; TRBD1 is a possible D gene (5 bases). Between the trimmed V and J ends, which lost 3 bases and 5 bases, there was a span of 8 bases. This CDR3 comprises 12 residues. CDR1 and CDR2 from the germline V gene are SGDLS and YYNGEE. The CDR3 DNA is TGTGCCAGCAGCGCGGCAGGGACTGAAGCTTTCTTT. It encodes CASSAAGTEAFF.

This clone was counted only a few times. The rearrangement joins TRBV7-6 to TRBJ2-3; D is unclear. The CDR3 sequence is 12 residues long. In germline, CDR1 is SGHVS, CDR2 FNYEAQ. V was cut by 4 bases and J by 9 bases, with 11 bases left in between. In nucleotides, the CDR3 is TGTGCCAGCAGCTCGGGTTTGGTGACGCAGTATTTT. Amino acids: CASSSGLVTQYF.

V gene TRBV7-2 combines with J gene TRBJ1-5; D gene uncertain. Trimming removed 0 bases at V and 4 bases at J, with 10 bases between. This CDR3 has 15 residues. Germline V lookup: CDR1 SGHTA, CDR2 FQGNSA. The CDR3 sequence: CASSLAPGQNQPQHF. The CDR3 bases are TGTGCCAGCAGCTTAGCCCCAGGTCAGAATCAGCCCCAGCATTTT.

The rearrangement links TRBV5-6 to TRBJ1-1, with D uncertain. This CDR3 spans 14 amino acids. V shed 5 bases and J shed 0 bases, with 11 bases lying between them. The germline V gene encodes CDR1 SGHDT and CDR2 YYEEEE. The CDR3 coding sequence is TGTGCCAGCAGTCGAGAGTTTATGAACACTGAAGCTTTCTTT. Translation: CASSREFMNTEAFF.

The chain carries TRBV19 and TRBJ2-5; 8 bases line up with TRBD1. CDR3 length equals 15 residues. Trimming removed 5 bases from V and 4 bases from J; junction bases left unmatched: 9. CDR1 and CDR2 (germline): LNHDA, SQIVND (reference sequence). The CDR3, as DNA: TGTGCCAGTAGTTCCCGGGACAGGCCCCCAGAGACCCAGTACTTC. Translation: CASSSRDRPPETQYF. The variable domain in full, completed from reference TRBV19 and TRBJ2-5, reads DGGITQSPKYLFRKEGQNVTLSCEQNLNHDAMYWYRQDPGQGLRLIYYSQIVNDFQKGDIAEGYSVSREKKESFPLTVTSAQKNPTAFYLCASSSRDRPPETQYFGPGTRLLVL.

The rearrangement links TRBV10-2 to TRBJ1-1; 7 nucleotides match TRBD1. Germline V gene sequence: CDR1 WSHSY, CDR2 SAAADI. The CDR3 consists of 11 residues. V lost 7 bases to trimming and J lost 4 bases; unmatched junction nucleotides: 0. The CDR3 protein is CASTGGTEAFF. Here the CDR3 DNA reads TGCGCCAGCACAGGGGGCACTGAAGCTTTCTTT.

The genes are TRBV11-2 and TRBJ1-5, with a weak D call TRBD1 (5 bases). Germline V CDR1 and CDR2: SGHAT, FQNNGV. This CDR3 spans 13 amino acids. The ends were cut back, 5 bases at V and 5 bases at J, with 10 bases in the middle. CDR3 bases: TGTGCCAGCAGCCAAAGGGGATATCAGCCCCAGCATTTT. The encoded protein is CASSQRGYQPQHF.

This chain links TRBV5-6 with TRBJ2-4; 8 bases map to TRBD2. The CDR3 has 13 residues. Germline V gene lookup returns CDR1 SGHDT and CDR2 YYEEEE. Trimming removed 2 bases from V and 15 bases from J; junction bases left unmatched: 10. CDR3 loop: CASSFMSGSSWYF. Here the CDR3 DNA reads TGTGCCAGCAGCTTTATGAGCGGGAGTAGTTGGTACTTC.

The J gene is TRBJ2-6, the V gene TRBV7-2, with a weak D call TRBD2 (5 bases). The length of the CDR3 is 16 residues. Germline V gene sequence: CDR1 SGHTA, CDR2 FQGNSA. Trimming pared 5 bases from V and 3 bases from J, leaving 14 bases between. The CDR3 DNA reads TGTGCCAGCAGCCCACGGGCGGGTGTTGGGGCCAACGTCCTGACTTTC. Translated: CASSPRAGVGANVLTF.

This chain uses TRBV11-2 with TRBJ1-2, with D possibly TRBD1 on 5 matching bases. The CDR3 length is 13 residues. The germline V gene encodes CDR1 SGHAT and CDR2 FQNNGV. Trimming took 5 bases from V and 7 from J, leaving 14 bases between them. CDR3 DNA: TGTGCCAGCAGCCCCCCAGGGCCCGCTGGCTACACCTTC. Translating it yields CASSPPGPAGYTF.

CDR3 region: CASSFGVRSSYEQYV. DNA of the CDR3: TGTGCCAGCAGTTTCGGAGTCCGAAGCTCCTACGAGCAGTACGTC. The chain uses TRBV6-2 or TRBV6-3 and TRBJ2-7; D is uncertain. V shed 4 bases and J shed 0 bases, with 13 bases lying between them. Germline V gives CDR1 MNHEY, CDR2 SVGEGT. The CDR3 contains 15 residues.